The 14 T cell receptor beta chains reported below all come from one sample, sequenced in a study of lung T cells in sarcoidosis with Löfgren's syndrome. Using its own MiXCR run on the reads, TCRdb lists one record per CDR3 protein. The sample has 50,000 to 65,000 distinct CDR3 sequences, 21% seen once; the top ten hold about 2.5%. The sequencing sample was made of CD4+ T cells from PBMCs. All receptors come from a human donor with sarcoidosis (Löfgren's syndrome or another form), or a control subject (not recorded which).

This clonotype was observed a handful of times. The rearrangement joins TRBV7-2 to TRBJ2-3; D remains ambiguous. V lost 1 base and J lost 4, with 6 bases in between. The CDR3 sequence is 13 residues long. CDR1 and CDR2 (germline): SGHTA, FQGNSA. Here the CDR3 reads CASSLGRPDTQYF. Here the CDR3 DNA reads TGTGCCAGCAGCTTAGGACGCCCAGATACGCAGTATTTT.

This clonotype was counted between two and nine times. The V gene is TRBV12-3 or TRBV12-4, the J gene TRBJ2-1, with TRBD2 identical over 14 bases. This CDR3 has 19 residues. The V segment lost 6 bases and the J segment 9 bases; nucleotides outside the gene matches: 19. The CDR3 region is CASSRTGLAGAVPRGEQFF. CDR3 nucleotide sequence: TGTGCCAGCAGCCGGACGGGACTAGCGGGGGCGGTTCCCAGAGGTGAGCAGTTCTTC.

This clonotype was observed many times. The J gene is TRBJ2-7, the V gene TRBV10-3; D is perhaps TRBD1 (6 bases). The CDR3 has 14 amino acids. Per germline, CDR1 ENHRY and CDR2 SYGVKD. V was shortened by 6 bases and J by 4 bases, with 16 bases between the two germline ends. In DNA, the CDR3 is TGTGCCATCAGCCCGGGACAAGGGATATACGAGCAGTACGTC. It specifies CAISPGQGIYEQYV.

This clonotype was recorded at least ten times. The J gene is TRBJ2-7, the V gene TRBV6-6; D unresolved. Trimming took 0 bases from V and 0 from J, leaving 6 bases between them. CDR1 is MNHNY and CDR2 is SVGAGI in the germline V gene (reference sequence). CDR3 size: 14 residues. The DNA of the CDR3 is TGTGCCAGCAGTTACTCGGAGAGCTCCTACGAGCAGTACGTC. Residues: CASSYSESSYEQYV.

CDR3 DNA: TGCGCCAGCAGCTTCGACAGCTTAGTAAGGAACACTGAAGCTTTCTTT. It is translated as CASSFDSLVRNTEAFF. The chain employs TRBV5-1 and TRBJ1-1; tentative D call: TRBD1 (5 bases). Between the trimmed V and J ends, which lost 2 bases and 1 base, there was a span of 15 bases. Germline assignment: CDR1 SGHRS and CDR2 YFSETQ. CDR3 length equals 16 residues.

As for this clonotype: Mismatch with germline at one junction end may stem from a read error. The chain recombines TRBV9 with TRBJ2-5, with 7 nucleotides matching TRBD1. This CDR3 contains 14 residues. Germline loops: CDR1 SGDLS, CDR2 YYNGEE. The CDR3: CASSAGTAQEPQYF. For the CDR3, the DNA is TGTGCCAGCAGCGCCGGGACAGCCCAAGAGCCCCAGTACTTC.

This clonotype was counted many times. One end of the junction varies from germline; a read error may be responsible. The CDR3, as DNA: TGTGCCAGCAGTGGGACAGTAAAGGTCTTC. Its translation: CASSGTVKVF. This chain connects TRBV28 to TRBJ2-1, with 7 bases aligning to TRBD1. Germline CDR1 and CDR2: MDHEN and SYDVKM. The CDR3 is made up of 10 amino acids.

Ten or more counts support this clonotype. The chain combines TRBV20-1 with TRBJ2-3; D not resolved. V was trimmed by 4 bases and J by 8 bases, leaving 19 bases between them. Germline CDR1 reads DFQATT; CDR2 reads SNEGSKA (reference sequence). CDR3 length: 14 residues. The CDR3 DNA sequence: TGCAGTGCTACGAAACTCAACATGGACGGTACGCAGTATTTT. Its protein is CSATKLNMDGTQYF.

The sample holds a few counts of this clonotype. The chain has TRBV27 and TRBJ1-2, with 8 bases lining up with TRBD1. Unmatched junction bases numbered 10, after V lost 6 bases and J lost 4 bases. The CDR3 loop spans 15 amino acids. Germline CDR1 and CDR2: MNHEY and SMNVEV (reference sequence). The DNA of the CDR3 is TGTGCCAGCAGATCATCAGGGGGCGCTTCCTATGGCTACACCTTC. Protein: CASRSSGGASYGYTF.

This clonotype was observed at least ten times. The chain uses TRBV6-6 and TRBJ2-5, with TRBD1 identical over 8 bases. The CDR3 extends over 14 amino acids. Trimming removed 2 bases from V and 5 bases from J; junction bases left unmatched: 4. Germline V gives CDR1 MNHNY, CDR2 SVGAGI (reference sequence). As DNA, the CDR3 is TGTGCCAGCAGTTACCCAGGGGGCGGGGAGACCCAGTACTTC. It specifies CASSYPGGGETQYF.

This clonotype was seen at least ten times. The chain joins TRBV12-3 or TRBV12-4 to TRBJ1-5; 9 bases align to TRBD1. Trimming cost V 6 bases and J 2 bases; bases outside gene matches: 8. The CDR3 consists of 16 residues. The CDR3 bases are TGTGCCAGCAGCCCTAACAGGGGGCCGGGCAATCAGCCCCAGCATTTT. Encoded protein: CASSPNRGPGNQPQHF.

Ten or more counts support this clonotype. The chain joins TRBV28 to TRBJ2-3; 8 nucleotides agree with TRBD2. V lost 6 bases to trimming and J lost 0 bases; unmatched junction nucleotides: 8. The CDR3 contains 16 residues. CDR1 is MDHEN, CDR2 SYDVKM, per germline. As DNA, the CDR3 is TGTGCCAGCAGGTCGGGCGGGGGGCCTAGCACAGATACGCAGTATTTT. This codes for CASRSGGGPSTDTQYF.

In its sample, this clonotype was seen many times. The chain is built from TRBV2 and TRBJ1-6; 9 bases fit TRBD1. Per germline, CDR1 SNHLY and CDR2 FYNNEI. This CDR3 spans 15 amino acids. The J segment lost 9 bases and the V segment lost 4 bases, leaving 7 bases of the junction unmatched. The CDR3 loop is CASSAGLGQGSPLHF. The CDR3 nucleotides are TGTGCCAGCAGTGCGGGTTTGGGACAGGGTTCACCCCTCCACTTT.

In this sample, this clonotype turned up many times. The chain recombines TRBV28 with TRBJ2-5; D tentatively fits TRBD1 or TRBD2 (5 bases each). From germline, CDR1 is MDHEN and CDR2 SYDVKM. The V and J ends lost 8 bases and 5 bases respectively, with 12 bases between them. The CDR3 covers 12 residues. CDR3: CASRDAFETQYF. Written as DNA, the CDR3 is TGTGCCAGCCGGGACGCTTTTGAGACCCAGTACTTC.